This T cell receptor (beta chain) was retrieved from a study of T-cell memory formation after mild COVID-19. This clonotype has only a few counts. V lost 3 bases, J lost 7 bases, and 5 bases stayed unmatched. Germline CDR1 is SGHTA and CDR2 is FQGTGA. This CDR3 contains 13 residues. TCRdb re-analysed the 5' RACE reads in MiXCR, keeping a single row per CDR3 protein. The sample has 560,000 or so distinct CDR3 sequences, roughly 17% seen once. The V call is TRBV7-3, the J call TRBJ1-1; 7 positions agree with TRBD1. Sequencing was done on a sample of PBMCs or a T cell subset sorted from them (not recorded which). This clonotype originated in an adult woman who had mild COVID-19 (a few samples of this study predate the infection). Cell type and time point are not known. The CDR3 DNA reads TGTGCCAGCAGCTTGGACCGGGACAGTGAAGCTTTCTTT. Translation gives CASSLDRDSEAFF.